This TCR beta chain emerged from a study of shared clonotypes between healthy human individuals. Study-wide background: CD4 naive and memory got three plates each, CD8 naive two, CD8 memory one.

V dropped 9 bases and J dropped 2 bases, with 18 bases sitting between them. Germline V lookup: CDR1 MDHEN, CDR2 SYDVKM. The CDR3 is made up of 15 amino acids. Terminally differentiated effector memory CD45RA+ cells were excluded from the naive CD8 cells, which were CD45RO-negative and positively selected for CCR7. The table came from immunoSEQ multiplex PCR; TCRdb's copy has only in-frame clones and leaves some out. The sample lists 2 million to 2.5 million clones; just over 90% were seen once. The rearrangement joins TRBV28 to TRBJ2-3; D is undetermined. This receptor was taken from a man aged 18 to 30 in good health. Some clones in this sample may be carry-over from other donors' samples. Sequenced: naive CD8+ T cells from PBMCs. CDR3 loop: CASMGAETYTDTQYF. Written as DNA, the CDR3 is TGTGCCAGTATGGGTGCGGAAACCTACACAGATACGCAGTATTTT.